These 27 T cell receptor gamma chains share one sample of origin, sequenced in a study of human gamma delta and Vdelta1 T cells. TCRdb reprocessed the PCR reads through CATT. The sample yields a few thousand gamma-chain clones, roughly a third seen once. Their specific antigens are unknown. Specimen: Vdelta1 gamma-delta T cells from blood grown in culture (DOT cells). The origin of the receptors is a human donor in good health.

This clone came up a few times. The chain joins TRGV8 to TRGJP2. This CDR3 has 15 residues. The V gene end was trimmed by 3 bases and the J gene end by 3 bases; junction bases not matched to a gene: 7. CDR1 VENAVY and CDR2 YDSYNSRV come from the germline V gene. CDR3 sequence reads: CATWDRAGSDWIKTF. For the CDR3, the DNA is TGTGCCACCTGGGATCGGGCGGGTAGTGATTGGATCAAGACGTTT.

This clone was seen a few times. The chain couples TRGV3 to TRGJ1 or TRGJ2. The CDR3 spans 17 residues. V lost 3 bases to trimming and J lost 8 bases; unmatched junction nucleotides: 22. The V gene's germline CDR1 is VTNTFY and CDR2 YDVSTARD (reference sequence). CDR3: CATWDVPPYVYLDKKLF. Written as DNA, the CDR3 is TGTGCCACCTGGGACGTCCCCCCGTACGTATATTTGGATAAGAAACTCTTT.

This clone was seen more than once but under ten times. The chain carries TRGV4 and TRGJ1 or TRGJ2. Germline trimming cut 2 bases from V and 5 bases from J; bases unmatched to any gene: 3. This CDR3 contains 12 residues. Germline assignment: CDR1 EGSTGY and CDR2 YDSYTSSV. Written as DNA, the CDR3 is TGTGCCACCTGGGATGAGAATTATAAGAAACTCTTT. Its protein product is CATWDENYKKLF.

The rearrangement uses TRGV2 and TRGJ1 or TRGJ2. The length of the CDR3 is 16 residues. Germline CDR1 is EGSNGY and CDR2 is YDSYNSKV. V shed 2 bases and J 5 bases; nucleotides not matched to a gene: 15. Here the CDR3 DNA reads TGTGCCACCTGGGACGAGGTGTGGCTTGTGGATTATAAGAAACTCTTT. Translating gives CATWDEVWLVDYKKLF.

The V gene is TRGV5, the J gene TRGJ1 or TRGJ2. Unmatched junction bases numbered 8, after V lost 0 bases and J lost 6 bases. CDR1 and CDR2 from the germline V gene are VINAFY and YDVSNSKD. This CDR3 comprises 14 residues. DNA of the CDR3: TGTGCCACCTGGGACAGGCCTCAGGGTTATAAGAAACTCTTT. Protein: CATWDRPQGYKKLF.

The chain couples TRGV4 to TRGJ1 or TRGJ2. J gave up 8 bases and V 4 bases, and 8 bases lay outside the gene matches. CDR3 length: 12 residues. Germline CDR1 reads EGSTGY; CDR2 reads YDSYTSSV. The CDR3 sequence is CATWDGEHKKLF. CDR3 DNA sequence: TGTGCCACCTGGGACGGGGAACATAAGAAACTCTTT.

The chain links TRGV5 to TRGJ1 or TRGJ2. The CDR3 loop spans 15 amino acids. Germline loops: CDR1 VINAFY, CDR2 YDVSNSKD. The J segment lost 7 bases and the V segment lost 2 bases, leaving 14 bases of the junction unmatched. Here the CDR3 reads CATWDKARLHYKKLF. DNA for the CDR3: TGTGCCACCTGGGACAAGGCACGTCTGCACTATAAGAAACTCTTT.

This chain joins TRGV9 and TRGJ1 or TRGJ2. With 2 bases clipped from V and 2 bases from J, the junction kept 3 bases outside the gene matches. This CDR3 has 13 amino acids. Per the germline V gene, CDR1 is GITISATS and CDR2 is ISYDGTV (reference sequence). The CDR3 coding sequence is TGTGCCTTGTGGGAGGGCTATTATTATAAGAAACTCTTT. Its protein is CALWEGYYYKKLF.

This clone occurred a few times. V and J are TRGV10 and TRGJ1 or TRGJ2. TRGV10 carries the ORF label, with uncertain function. With 8 bases clipped from V and 0 bases from J, the junction kept 17 bases outside the gene matches. The CDR3 runs to 17 residues. CDR3 residues: CAAWGAWCLPNYYKKLF. The CDR3 DNA reads as TGTGCTGCGTGGGGTGCATGGTGCTTGCCGAATTATTATAAGAAACTCTTT.

About this clone: The junction departs from germline at one end; a sequencing error may be responsible. The chain uses TRGV5 and TRGJ1 or TRGJ2. The CDR3 length is 13 residues. CDR1 is VINAFY and CDR2 is YDVSNSKD in the germline V gene. The chain's CDR3 is CATWDRPYHKNLF. In DNA form, the CDR3 reads TGTGCCACCTGGGACAGGCCTTACCATAAGAACCTCTTT.

The J gene is TRGJ1 or TRGJ2, the V gene TRGV10. TRGV10 is sorted into the ORF group, with uncertain function. V lost 8 bases to trimming and J lost 6 bases; unmatched junction nucleotides: 5. CDR3 size: 11 residues. The CDR3 DNA is TGTGCTGCGTGGGATGGTTATAAGAAACTCTTT. It translates to CAAWDGYKKLF.

This clone has a handful of counts. The V gene is TRGV4, the J gene TRGJ1 or TRGJ2. Germline-derived CDR1 and CDR2 are EGSTGY and YDSYTSSV. This CDR3 has 12 amino acids. V lost 6 bases and J lost 5; bases outside the gene matches: 7. CDR3 residues: CATWYVNYKKLF. The CDR3 DNA follows: TGTGCCACCTGGTATGTTAATTATAAGAAACTCTTT.

Concerning this clone: Other DNA sequences within the sample encode an identical CDR3. The chain employs TRGV9 and TRGJ1 or TRGJ2. From germline, CDR1 is GITISATS and CDR2 ISYDGTV (reference sequence). The trim removed 0 bases at V and 7 bases at J, leaving 3 bases unmatched. This CDR3 comprises 12 residues. CDR3 amino acids: CALWEVRYKKLF. The CDR3 DNA reads as TGTGCCTTGTGGGAGGTGCGCTATAAGAAACTCTTT.

This clone was detected a few times. This CDR3 is also generated by other DNA sequences in the sample. The chain couples TRGV8 to TRGJP1. The junction had 4 bases not matched to a gene; V was cut back by 6 bases and J by 0 bases. From germline, CDR1 is VENAVY and CDR2 YDSYNSRV. The CDR3 has 14 residues. The CDR3 spells CATWSYTTGWFKIF. For the CDR3, the DNA is TGTGCCACCTGGTCCTATACCACTGGTTGGTTCAAGATATTT.

This sequence joins TRGV8 and TRGJ1 or TRGJ2. The CDR3 runs 14 residues. Per germline, CDR1 VENAVY and CDR2 YDSYNSRV. V lost 2 bases to trimming and J lost 0 bases; unmatched junction nucleotides: 4. The CDR3 reads CATWDKRNYYKKLF. The CDR3 bases are TGTGCCACCTGGGATAAACGGAATTATTATAAGAAACTCTTT.

This clone has a handful of counts. V and J are TRGV4 and TRGJ1 or TRGJ2. CDR1 EGSTGY and CDR2 YDSYTSSV come from the germline V gene. The junction had 12 bases not matched to a gene; V was cut back by 3 bases and J by 4 bases. CDR3 size: 15 residues. The CDR3 is CATWDRTDPYYKKLF. In nucleotides, the CDR3 is TGTGCCACCTGGGATCGGACAGACCCATATTATAAGAAACTCTTT.

This clone has a single count. The chain recombines TRGV3 with TRGJ1 or TRGJ2. V dropped 0 bases and J dropped 1; count of bases not matched to a gene: 9. Germline V gives CDR1 VTNTFY, CDR2 YDVSTARD (reference sequence). CDR3 length: 16 amino acids. In nucleotides, the CDR3 is TGTGCCACCTGGGACAGGCGGGGAAACAATTATTATAAGAAACTCTTT. This codes for CATWDRRGNNYYKKLF.

The rearrangement uses TRGV2 and TRGJ1 or TRGJ2. Trimming cost V 0 bases and J 7 bases; bases outside gene matches: 6. CDR1 EGSNGY and CDR2 YDSYNSKV come from the germline V gene. The CDR3 is 13 residues long. CDR3 region: CATWDGLKYKKLF. The CDR3 bases are TGTGCCACCTGGGACGGGCTTAAGTATAAGAAACTCTTT.

Notes on this clone: Given a much more abundant clone one base away, this may be a read error. This CDR3 is also generated by other DNA sequences in the sample. V gene TRGV2 combines with J gene TRGJ1 or TRGJ2. Per the germline V gene, CDR1 is EGSNGY and CDR2 is YDSYNSKV. The CDR3 has 13 residues. V shed 0 bases, J shed 4 bases, and the junction held 3 bases outside the gene matches. CDR3 region: CATWDGLYYKKLF. Here the CDR3 DNA reads TGTGCCACCTGGGACGGGCTATATTATAAGAAACTCTTT.

The rearrangement joins TRGV2 to TRGJ1 or TRGJ2. Germline CDR1 and CDR2: EGSNGY and YDSYNSKV. The CDR3 has 14 amino acids. V lost 0 bases, J lost 6 bases, and 8 bases stayed unmatched. The CDR3 DNA is TGTGCCACCTGGGACGGGCCAGAGTTTTATAAGAAACTCTTT. Its translation: CATWDGPEFYKKLF.

This clone is deemed medium-sized. The chain recombines TRGV4 with TRGJ1 or TRGJ2. Germline CDR1 EGSTGY, CDR2 YDSYTSSV. The CDR3 totals 13 residues. V lost 4 bases and J lost 8; bases outside the gene matches: 11. CDR3 in DNA: TGTGCCACCTGGGAACCCCCCTTCCATAAGAAACTCTTT. Its protein is CATWEPPFHKKLF.

The chain combines TRGV4 with TRGJ1 or TRGJ2. V dropped 0 bases and J dropped 6; count of bases not matched to a gene: 2. From germline, CDR1 is EGSTGY and CDR2 YDSYTSSV. This CDR3 is 12 amino acids long. Here the CDR3 DNA reads TGTGCCACCTGGGATGGGCTTTATAAGAAACTCTTT. Translated, it gives CATWDGLYKKLF.

The chain is built from TRGV4 and TRGJ1 or TRGJ2. The germline CDR1 and CDR2 sequences are EGSTGY and YDSYTSSV. This CDR3 comprises 12 residues. Germline trimming cut 5 bases from V and 3 bases from J; bases unmatched to any gene: 4. The CDR3 sequence: CATWGPYYKKLF. The CDR3 coding sequence is TGTGCCACCTGGGGCCCTTATTATAAGAAACTCTTT.

The chain has TRGV4 and TRGJ1 or TRGJ2. The germline CDR1 and CDR2 sequences are EGSTGY and YDSYTSSV. V lost 2 bases to trimming and J lost 4 bases; unmatched junction nucleotides: 5. This CDR3 contains 13 residues. CDR3 in amino acids: CATWDVRYYKKLF. The CDR3 DNA is TGTGCCACCTGGGATGTTCGCTATTATAAGAAACTCTTT.

This clone was detected a few times. The J gene is TRGJ1 or TRGJ2, the V gene TRGV4. Trimming took 0 bases from V and 8 from J; bases not matched to a gene: 10. The CDR3 extends over 14 amino acids. CDR1 is EGSTGY and CDR2 is YDSYTSSV in the germline V gene. This chain's CDR3 is CATWDGRGRNKKLF. CDR3 coding DNA: TGTGCCACCTGGGATGGGCGGGGGCGTAATAAGAAACTCTTT.

The chain uses TRGV5 and TRGJ1 or TRGJ2. This CDR3 is built from 16 residues. Trimming at V came to 5 bases and at J to 3 bases, leaving 16 bases not matched to a gene. The germline gives CDR1 VINAFY, CDR2 YDVSNSKD. In nucleotides, the CDR3 is TGTGCCACCTGGGGGTTGCCCGTCGGGACTTATTATAAGAAACTCTTT. This gives the protein CATWGLPVGTYYKKLF.

The table lists this clone with a count of one. This may be a read error: a much more frequent sequence differs by one nucleotide. This sequence joins TRGV8 and TRGJ1 or TRGJ2. CDR1 and CDR2 from the germline V gene are VENAVY and YDSYNSRV. This CDR3 contains 12 residues. V shed 3 bases, J shed 3 bases, and the junction held 2 bases outside the gene matches. The CDR3 loop reads CATWDLYYKKLF. The CDR3 bases are TGTGCCACCTGGGATCTTTATTATAAGAAACTCTTT.